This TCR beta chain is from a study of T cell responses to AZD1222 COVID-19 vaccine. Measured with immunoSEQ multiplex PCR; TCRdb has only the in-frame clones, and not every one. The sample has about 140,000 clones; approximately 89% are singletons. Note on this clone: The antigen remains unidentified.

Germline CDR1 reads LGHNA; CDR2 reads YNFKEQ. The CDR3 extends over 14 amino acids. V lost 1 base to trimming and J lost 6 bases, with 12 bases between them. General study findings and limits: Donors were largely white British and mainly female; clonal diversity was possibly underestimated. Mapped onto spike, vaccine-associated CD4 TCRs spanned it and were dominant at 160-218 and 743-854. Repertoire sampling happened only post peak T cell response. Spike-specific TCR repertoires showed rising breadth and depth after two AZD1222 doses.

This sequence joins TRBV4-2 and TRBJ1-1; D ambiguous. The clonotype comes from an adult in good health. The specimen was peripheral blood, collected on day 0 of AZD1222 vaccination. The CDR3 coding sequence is TGTGCCAGCAGCCAAGTCGTACAAGAGGCTGAAGCTTTCTTT. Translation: CASSQVVQEAEAFF.